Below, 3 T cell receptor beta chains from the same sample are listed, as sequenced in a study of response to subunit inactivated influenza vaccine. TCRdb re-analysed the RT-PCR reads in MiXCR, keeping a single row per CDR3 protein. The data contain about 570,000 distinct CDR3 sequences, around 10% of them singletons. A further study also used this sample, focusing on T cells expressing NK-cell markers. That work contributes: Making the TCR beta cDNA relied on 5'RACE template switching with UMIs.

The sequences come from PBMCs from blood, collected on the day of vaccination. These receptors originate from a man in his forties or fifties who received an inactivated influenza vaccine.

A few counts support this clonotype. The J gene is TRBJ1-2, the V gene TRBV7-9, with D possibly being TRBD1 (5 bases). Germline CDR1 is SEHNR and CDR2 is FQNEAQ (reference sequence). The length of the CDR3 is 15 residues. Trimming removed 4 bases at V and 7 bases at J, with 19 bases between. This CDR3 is CASSWGSWQGRGYTF. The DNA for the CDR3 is TGTGCCAGCAGCTGGGGGAGTTGGCAGGGCCGTGGCTACACCTTC.

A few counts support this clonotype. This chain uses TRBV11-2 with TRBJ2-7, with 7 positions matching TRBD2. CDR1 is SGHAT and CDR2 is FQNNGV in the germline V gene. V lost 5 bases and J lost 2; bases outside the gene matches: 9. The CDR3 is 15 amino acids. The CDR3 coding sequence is TGTGCCAGCAGCCCCTTTAGCGGGTATACCTACGAGCAGTACTTC. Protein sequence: CASSPFSGYTYEQYF.

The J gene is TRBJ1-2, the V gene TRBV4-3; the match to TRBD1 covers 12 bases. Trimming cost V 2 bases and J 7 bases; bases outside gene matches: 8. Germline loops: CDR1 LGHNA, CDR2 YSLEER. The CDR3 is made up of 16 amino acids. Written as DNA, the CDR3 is TGCGCCAGCAGCCAACCCGGGACAGGGGGCGCGTCTGGCTACACCTTC. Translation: CASSQPGTGGASGYTF.